This T cell receptor (beta chain) appears in the sequencing data of a study of CD8 T cell repertoires and HIV-1 epitope variants. Study context: Control wells had CMV/EBV/flu peptides, negative Ebola AY9, or no peptide. The baseline condition was 1M T cells left uncultured. Study-wide points: Eight or nine TCR beta clonotypes were antigen-specific, over five apparently recognizing autologous or escape variants. Five clonotypes recognized Nef KF9, one HW9, none TAALDMSHF.

This table comes from immunoSEQ multiplex PCR, and its TCRdb copy is limited to in-frame clones, with some not included. This sample has roughly 5,700 clones, with around 66% found just once. V dropped 6 bases and J dropped 4; count of bases not matched to a gene: 11. Germline CDR1 reads MGHRA; CDR2 reads YSYEKL. There are 16 residues in the CDR3. This clone has a single count. The antigen remains unidentified. The chain links TRBV4-1 to TRBJ1-4, with 7 bases aligning to TRBD1. The sequence came from a male donor with HIV. The sequenced sample was cultured CD8+ T cells derived from PBMCs. The CDR3 loop reads CASSPTGEGLNEKLFF. CDR3 in DNA: TGCGCCAGCAGTCCTACAGGGGAAGGCCTTAATGAAAAACTGTTTTTT.